Described below is a single T cell receptor beta chain sequence and its context. The data were obtained in a study of blood T cell repertoires in COVID-19. At the level of the study: PBMCs, B-cell-depleted T cells, or T cells were the source of the cDNA or gDNA that made up the material.

The authors' processing: Estimates of nucleated cell counts were drawn from the amplification of reference gene primers. Sequencing was performed with immunoSEQ multiplex PCR; in TCRdb, only in-frame clones are kept and a portion is missing. That table gives V, J and clone size, and the DNA gave D and trimming. The data hold tens of thousands of clones, with under 90% observed a single time. The germline V and J ends were trimmed by 4 bases and 4 bases, with 8 bases remaining between them. The CDR3 consists of 13 residues. Germline loops: CDR1 SEHNR, CDR2 FQNEAQ (reference sequence). The sequencing input was peripheral blood. The rearrangement links TRBV7-9 to TRBJ1-3; D is undetermined. The TCR comes from a man aged 55 to 69 with COVID-19, enrolled during active disease. The CDR3 spells CASSYGLGNTIYF. The CDR3, as DNA: TGTGCCAGCAGCTATGGACTGGGAAACACCATATATTTT.